This T cell receptor (beta chain) was sequenced during a study of patients and donors after allogeneic stem cell transplantation. Germline V lookup: CDR1 SEHNR, CDR2 FQNEAQ (reference sequence). The length of the CDR3 is 10 residues. Trimming cost V 8 bases and J 2 bases, with 1 base left between them. TCRdb itself ran the RT-PCR reads through MiXCR, one entry per CDR3 protein. This table has approximately 170,000 distinct CDR3 sequences, approximately 28% appearing once. This sequence joins TRBV7-9 and TRBJ1-3; unclear D gene. The sequencing input was blood, either unsorted or a sorted T cell fraction (not recorded which). The receptor was derived from a human donor who was either an allogeneic HSCT recipient or a stem cell or donor lymphocyte infusion donor (not recorded which). It is not recorded whose cells these are; they may come from a transplant donor. CDR3 in DNA: TGTGCCAGCGCTGGAAACACCATATATTTT. Its protein product is CASAGNTIYF. Combining the CDR3 with reference TRBV7-9 and TRBJ1-3 gives the whole variable domain DTGVSQNPRHKITKRGQNVTFRCDPISEHNRLYWYRQTLGQGPEFLTYFQNEAQLEKSRLLSDRFSAERPKGSFSTLEIQRTEQGDSAMYLCASAGNTIYFGEGSWLTVV.